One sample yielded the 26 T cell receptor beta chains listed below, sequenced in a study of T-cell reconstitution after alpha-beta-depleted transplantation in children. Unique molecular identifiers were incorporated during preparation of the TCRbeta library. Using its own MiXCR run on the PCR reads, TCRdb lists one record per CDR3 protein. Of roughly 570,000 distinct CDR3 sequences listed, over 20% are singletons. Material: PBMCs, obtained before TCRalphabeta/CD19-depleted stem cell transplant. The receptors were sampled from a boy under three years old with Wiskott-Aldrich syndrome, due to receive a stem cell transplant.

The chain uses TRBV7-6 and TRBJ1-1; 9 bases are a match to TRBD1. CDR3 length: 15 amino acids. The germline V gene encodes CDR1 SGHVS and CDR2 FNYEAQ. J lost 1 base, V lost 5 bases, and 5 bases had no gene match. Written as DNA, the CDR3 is TGTGCCAGCAGCCCCCGACAGGGGGGGAACACTGAAGCTTTCTTT. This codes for CASSPRQGGNTEAFF.

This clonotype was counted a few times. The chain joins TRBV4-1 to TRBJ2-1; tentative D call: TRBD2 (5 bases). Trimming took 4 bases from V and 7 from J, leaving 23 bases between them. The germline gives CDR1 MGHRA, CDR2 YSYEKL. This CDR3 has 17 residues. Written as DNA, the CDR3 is TGCGCCAGCAGCCGTTGGGATGGGAGTCTCGTAGCGAATGAGCAGTTCTTC. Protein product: CASSRWDGSLVANEQFF.

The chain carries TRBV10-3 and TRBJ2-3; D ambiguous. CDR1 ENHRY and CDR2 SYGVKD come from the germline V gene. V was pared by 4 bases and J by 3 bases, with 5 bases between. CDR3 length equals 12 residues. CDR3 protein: CAISAPTDTQYF. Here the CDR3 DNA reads TGTGCCATCAGTGCCCCTACAGATACGCAGTATTTT.

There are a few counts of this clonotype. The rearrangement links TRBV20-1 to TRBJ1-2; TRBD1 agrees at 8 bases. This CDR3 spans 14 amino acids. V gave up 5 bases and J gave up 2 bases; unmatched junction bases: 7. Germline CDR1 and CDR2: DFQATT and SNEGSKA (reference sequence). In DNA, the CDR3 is TGCAGTGCTTACCCGACAGGGGCCAACTATGGCTACACCTTC. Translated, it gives CSAYPTGANYGYTF.

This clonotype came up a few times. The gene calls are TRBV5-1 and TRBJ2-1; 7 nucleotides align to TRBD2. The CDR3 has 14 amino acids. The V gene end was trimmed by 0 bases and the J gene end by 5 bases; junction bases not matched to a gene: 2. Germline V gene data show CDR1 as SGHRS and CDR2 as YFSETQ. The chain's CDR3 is CASSLGGRDNEQFF. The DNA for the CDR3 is TGCGCCAGCAGCTTGGGCGGGAGAGACAATGAGCAGTTCTTC. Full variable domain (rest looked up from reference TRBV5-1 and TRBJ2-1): KAGVTQTPRYLIKTRGQQVTLSCSPISGHRSVSWYQQTPGQGLQFLFEYFSETQRNKGNFPGRFSGRQFSNSRSEMNVSTLELGDSALYLCASSLGGRDNEQFFGPGTRLTVL.

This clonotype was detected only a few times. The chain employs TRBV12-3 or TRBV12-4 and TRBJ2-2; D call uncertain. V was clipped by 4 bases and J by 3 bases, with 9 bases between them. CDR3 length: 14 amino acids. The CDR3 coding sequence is TGTGCCAGCAGTTGGGGATTGGACACCGGGGAGCTGTTTTTT. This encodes CASSWGLDTGELFF.

Written as DNA, the CDR3 is TGTGCCAGCAGTTTGGGAAAGGGTGGCACAGATACGCAGTATTTT. It yields the protein CASSLGKGGTDTQYF. The rearrangement joins TRBV12-3 or TRBV12-4 to TRBJ2-3; D remains ambiguous. This CDR3 comprises 15 residues. V gave up 3 bases and J gave up 1 base, with 11 bases separating them.

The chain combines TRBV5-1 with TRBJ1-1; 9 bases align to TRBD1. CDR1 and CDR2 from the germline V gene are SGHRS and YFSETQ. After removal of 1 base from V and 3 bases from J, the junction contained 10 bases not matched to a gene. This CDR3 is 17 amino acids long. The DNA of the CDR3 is TGCGCCAGCAGCTTGTCCCCCTCGGGACAGGGTGACACTGAAGCTTTCTTT. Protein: CASSLSPSGQGDTEAFF.

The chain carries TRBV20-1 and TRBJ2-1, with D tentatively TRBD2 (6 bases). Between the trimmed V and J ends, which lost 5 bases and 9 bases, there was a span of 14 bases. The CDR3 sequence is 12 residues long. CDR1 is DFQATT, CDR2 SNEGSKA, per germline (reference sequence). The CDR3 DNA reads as TGCAGTGCTCGACTAGATCGGGGTGAGCAGTTCTTC. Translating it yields CSARLDRGEQFF.

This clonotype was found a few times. CDR3 DNA sequence: TGTGCCAGTGGACTAGCGGGAGTTATGGGGAGCTCCTACAATGAGCAGTTCTTC. Its translation: CASGLAGVMGSSYNEQFF. V gene TRBV12-3 or TRBV12-4 combines with J gene TRBJ2-1, with 13 bases identical to TRBD2. Germline trimming cut 9 bases from V and 0 bases from J; bases unmatched to any gene: 11. The CDR3 totals 18 residues.

The CDR3 protein is CAISESKGVREDEQFF. The DNA of the CDR3 is TGTGCCATCAGTGAGTCGAAGGGCGTCAGGGAGGATGAGCAGTTCTTC. The rearrangement joins TRBV10-3 to TRBJ2-1; D perhaps matches TRBD2 (6 bases). Trimming left V 0 bases short and J 8 bases short, with 17 bases between. Looked up from germline, CDR1 is ENHRY and CDR2 is SYGVKD. The length of the CDR3 is 16 residues.

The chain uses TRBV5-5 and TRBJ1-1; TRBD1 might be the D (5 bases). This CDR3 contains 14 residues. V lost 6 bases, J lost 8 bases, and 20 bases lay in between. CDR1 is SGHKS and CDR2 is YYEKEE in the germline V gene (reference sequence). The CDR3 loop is CASIPKAQGSEAFF. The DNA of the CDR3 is TGTGCCAGCATCCCGAAAGCGCAGGGTTCAGAAGCTTTCTTT.

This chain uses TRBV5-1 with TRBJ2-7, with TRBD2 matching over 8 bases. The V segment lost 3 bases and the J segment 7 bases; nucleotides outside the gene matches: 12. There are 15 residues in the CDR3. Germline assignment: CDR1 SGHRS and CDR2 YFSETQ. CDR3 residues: CASSSSAGAFQEQYF. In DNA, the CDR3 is TGCGCCAGCAGCTCTTCAGCGGGGGCGTTTCAAGAGCAGTACTTC. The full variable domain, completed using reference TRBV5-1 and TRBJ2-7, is KAGVTQTPRYLIKTRGQQVTLSCSPISGHRSVSWYQQTPGQGLQFLFEYFSETQRNKGNFPGRFSGRQFSNSRSEMNVSTLELGDSALYLCASSSSAGAFQEQYFGPGTRLTVT.

CDR3 DNA sequence: TGCGCCAGCAGCTTACGGACTAGCTCTTCCTACGAGCAGTACTTC. It is translated as CASSLRTSSSYEQYF. The genes are TRBV5-1 and TRBJ2-7; 8 bases are a match to TRBD2. Trimming took 2 bases from V and 1 from J; bases not matched to a gene: 5. The CDR3 is 15 residues long. CDR1 is SGHRS and CDR2 is YFSETQ in the germline V gene.

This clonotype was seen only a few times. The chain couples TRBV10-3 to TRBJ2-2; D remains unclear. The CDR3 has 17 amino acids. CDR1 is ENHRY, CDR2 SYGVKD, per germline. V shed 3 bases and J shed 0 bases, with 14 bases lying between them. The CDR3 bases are TGTGCCATCAGTGAATCGGTGGCGCAGGCGAACACCGGGGAGCTGTTTTTT. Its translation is CAISESVAQANTGELFF.

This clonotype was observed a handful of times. CDR3 sequence: CASSSPQGARNEQYF. The DNA of the CDR3 is TGTGCCAGCAGTTCCCCGCAGGGGGCTAGGAACGAGCAGTACTTC. The genes are TRBV6-2 or TRBV6-3 and TRBJ2-7; TRBD1 aligns across 8 bases. Trimming at V came to 4 bases and at J to 5 bases, leaving 10 bases not matched to a gene. The CDR3 consists of 15 residues. In germline, CDR1 is MNHEY, CDR2 SVGEGT.

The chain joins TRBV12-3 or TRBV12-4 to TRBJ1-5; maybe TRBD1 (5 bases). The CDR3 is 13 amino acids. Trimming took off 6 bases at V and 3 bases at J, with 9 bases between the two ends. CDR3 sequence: CASRMTDNQPQHF. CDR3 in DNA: TGTGCCAGCAGAATGACAGACAATCAGCCCCAGCATTTT.

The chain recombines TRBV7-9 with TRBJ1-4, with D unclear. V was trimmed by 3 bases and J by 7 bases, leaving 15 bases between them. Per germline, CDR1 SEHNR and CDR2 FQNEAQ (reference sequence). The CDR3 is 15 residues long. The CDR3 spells CASSLSGPAGEKLFF. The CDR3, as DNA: TGTGCCAGCAGCTTGTCCGGGCCGGCAGGTGAAAAACTGTTTTTT.

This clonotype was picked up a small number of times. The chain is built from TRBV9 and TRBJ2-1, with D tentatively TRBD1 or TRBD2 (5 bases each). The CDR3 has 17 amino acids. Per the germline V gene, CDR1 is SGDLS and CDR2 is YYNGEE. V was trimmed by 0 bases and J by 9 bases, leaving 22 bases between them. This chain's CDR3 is CASSVAGQTIQSGEQFF. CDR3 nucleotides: TGTGCCAGCAGCGTAGCGGGGCAAACTATACAATCGGGTGAGCAGTTCTTC. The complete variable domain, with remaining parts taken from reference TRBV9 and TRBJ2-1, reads DSGVTQTPKHLITATGQRVTLRCSPRSGDLSVYWYQQSLDQGLQFLIQYYNGEERAKGNILERFSAQQFPDLHSELNLSSLELGDSALYFCASSVAGQTIQSGEQFFGPGTRLTVL.

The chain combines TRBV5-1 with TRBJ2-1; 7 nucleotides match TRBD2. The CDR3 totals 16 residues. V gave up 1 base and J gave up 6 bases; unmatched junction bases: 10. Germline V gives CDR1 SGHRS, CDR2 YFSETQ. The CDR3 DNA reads TGCGCCAGCAGCTTGTTTAGGTTCAAGCGGGGCAATGAGCAGTTCTTC. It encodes CASSLFRFKRGNEQFF.

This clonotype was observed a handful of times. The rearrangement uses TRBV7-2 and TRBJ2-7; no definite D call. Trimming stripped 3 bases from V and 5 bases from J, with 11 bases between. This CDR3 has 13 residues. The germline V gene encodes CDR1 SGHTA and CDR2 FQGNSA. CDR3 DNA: TGTGCCAGCAGCTTTAACAAGGCCCACGAGCAGTACTTC. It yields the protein CASSFNKAHEQYF. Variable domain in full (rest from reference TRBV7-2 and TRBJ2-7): GAGVSQSPSNKVTEKGKDVELRCDPISGHTALYWYRQSLGQGLEFLIYFQGNSAPDKSGLPSDRFSAERTGGSVSTLTIQRTQQEDSAVYLCASSFNKAHEQYFGPGTRLTVT.

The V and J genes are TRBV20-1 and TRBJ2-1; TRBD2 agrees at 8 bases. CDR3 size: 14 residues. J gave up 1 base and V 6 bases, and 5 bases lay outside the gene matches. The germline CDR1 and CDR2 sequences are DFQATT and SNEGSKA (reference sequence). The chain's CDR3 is CSAEAGGSYNEQFF. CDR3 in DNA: TGCAGTGCAGAGGCGGGAGGTTCCTACAATGAGCAGTTCTTC.

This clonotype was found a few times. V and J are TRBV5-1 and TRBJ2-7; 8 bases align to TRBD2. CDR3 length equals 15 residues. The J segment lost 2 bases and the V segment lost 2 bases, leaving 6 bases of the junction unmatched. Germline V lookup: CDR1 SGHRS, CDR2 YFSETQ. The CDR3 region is CASSFIGRGTYEQYF. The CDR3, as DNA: TGCGCCAGCAGCTTTATCGGGAGGGGGACCTACGAGCAGTACTTC.

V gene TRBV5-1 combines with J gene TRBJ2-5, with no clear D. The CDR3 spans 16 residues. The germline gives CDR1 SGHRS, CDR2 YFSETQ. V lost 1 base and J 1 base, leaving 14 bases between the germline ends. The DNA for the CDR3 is TGCGCCAGCAGCTTGAAAGGTGGAAGGATCCAAGAGACCCAGTACTTC. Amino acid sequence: CASSLKGGRIQETQYF.

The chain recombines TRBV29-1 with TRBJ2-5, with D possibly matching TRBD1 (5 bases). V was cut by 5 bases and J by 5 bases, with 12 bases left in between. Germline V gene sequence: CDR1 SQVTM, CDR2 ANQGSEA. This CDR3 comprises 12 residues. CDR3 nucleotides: TGCAGCGTTATAAGGGGCACGGAGACCCAGTACTTC. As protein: CSVIRGTETQYF.

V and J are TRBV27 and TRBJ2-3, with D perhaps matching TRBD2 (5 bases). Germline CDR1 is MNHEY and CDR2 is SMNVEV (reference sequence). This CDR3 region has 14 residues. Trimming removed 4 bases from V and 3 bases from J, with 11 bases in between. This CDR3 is CASSWGRETDTQYF. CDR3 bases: TGTGCCAGCAGTTGGGGTCGGGAAACAGATACGCAGTATTTT.